These 6 T cell receptor beta chains came from one sample sequenced in a study of shared clonotypes between healthy human individuals. The assay was immunoSEQ multiplex PCR, and TCRdb's table has in-frame clones only and misses some. The profile shows 2 million to 2.5 million clones, 95% of them singletons. The sample taken for sequencing was naive CD4+ T cells sorted from blood. Specified subset: CD45RA+ positively selected. These TCRs come from a man between 18 and 29 years old in good health.

This clone appeared a single time. The genes are TRBV7-9 and TRBJ1-3; the match to TRBD1 covers 7 bases. The trim removed 4 bases at V and 3 bases at J, leaving 6 bases unmatched. There are 15 residues in the CDR3. Germline CDR1 is SEHNR and CDR2 is FQNEAQ (reference sequence). The CDR3 DNA is TGTGCCAGCAGCTCCCCAGGGGGAGATGGAAACACCATATATTTT. Amino acid sequence: CASSSPGGDGNTIYF.

This sequence joins TRBV6-1 and TRBJ1-4; D may be TRBD1 (6 bases). The germline V and J ends were trimmed by 0 bases and 8 bases, with 19 bases remaining between them. The CDR3 length is 17 residues. Germline V CDR1 and CDR2: MNHNS, SASEGT. The CDR3 protein is CASSEALHEGGREKLFF. The CDR3 DNA sequence: TGTGCCAGCAGTGAAGCGCTTCACGAGGGGGGAAGAGAAAAACTGTTTTTT.

The chain has TRBV14 and TRBJ2-3, with D perhaps matching TRBD2 (6 bases). Germline-derived CDR1 and CDR2 are SGHDN and FVKESK. Trimming took 3 bases from V and 4 from J, leaving 29 bases between them. This CDR3 is 20 amino acids long. Written as DNA, the CDR3 is TGTGCCAGCAGCCACGGGCGGGACTGGCCGCGAATAGAGGCACCAGATACGCAGTATTTT. Translating it yields CASSHGRDWPRIEAPDTQYF.

The V gene is TRBV4-3, the J gene TRBJ1-1; possibly TRBD1 for D (5 bases). The V gene lost 5 bases and the J gene lost 4 bases, with 17 bases spanning the gap. Germline V gene sequence: CDR1 LGHNA, CDR2 YSLEER. The CDR3 length is 15 residues. The CDR3 DNA is TGCGCCAGCAGCTTTCTAGCGGCGGGGACCACTGAAGCTTTCTTT. Amino acids: CASSFLAAGTTEAFF.

The chain combines TRBV2 with TRBJ2-7; 10 bases match TRBD1. Trimming at V came to 2 bases and at J to 5 bases, leaving 3 bases not matched to a gene. Germline V gives CDR1 SNHLY, CDR2 FYNNEI. This CDR3 comprises 14 residues. The CDR3 spells CASSERDRGNEQYF. Written as DNA, the CDR3 is TGTGCCAGCAGTGAACGGGACAGGGGCAACGAGCAGTACTTC.

A few counts support this clone. The J gene is TRBJ1-6, the V gene TRBV6-5, with TRBD1 as a possible D gene (6 bases). This CDR3 region has 11 residues. V was clipped by 7 bases and J by 19 bases, with 17 bases between them. Germline CDR1 reads MNHEY; CDR2 reads SVGAGI. CDR3 region: CASTNGGQEHF. The CDR3 nucleotides are TGTGCCAGCACCAACGGGGGACAAGAGCACTTT.